Shown below are 22 T cell receptor beta chains from a single sample sequenced in a study of T cell repertoires in cytomegalovirus infection. One entry per CDR3 protein, called by TCRdb with MiXCR from the reads. The table lists 290,000 or so distinct CDR3 sequences, about a tenth of them singletons. The sample taken for sequencing was PBMCs. Receptors originate from a human donor in good health (CMV status not recorded). Some clones in this sample may be carry-over from other donors' samples.

This clonotype was seen repeatedly, ten times or more. J is TRBJ2-2 and V is TRBV6-2 or TRBV6-3, with D maybe TRBD2 (6 bases). The germline V gene encodes CDR1 MNHEY and CDR2 SVGEGT. The germline V and J ends were trimmed by 5 bases and 7 bases, with 14 bases remaining between them. The CDR3 sequence is 14 residues long. CDR3 residues: CASSRDLGNGELFF. The CDR3, as DNA: TGTGCCAGCAGTCGGGACTTAGGAAACGGGGAGCTGTTTTTT.

This clonotype is categorized as medium-sized (0.01 to 0.1%). The chain combines TRBV7-2 with TRBJ1-2; 9 nucleotides agree with TRBD1. J was trimmed by 6 bases and V by 4 bases; bases with no gene match: 15. The CDR3 spans 17 residues. Germline values: CDR1 SGHTA, CDR2 FQGNSA. In DNA form, the CDR3 reads TGTGCCAGCAGCTACTTACACAGGGGGCAAGGGGCCAATGGCTACACCTTC. Its translation: CASSYLHRGQGANGYTF.

The chain recombines TRBV12-3 or TRBV12-4 with TRBJ2-2; TRBD2 is a possible D gene (6 bases). Trimming took 8 bases from V and 6 from J, leaving 13 bases between them. The CDR3 is made up of 13 amino acids. The CDR3 is CASSLGEAGELFF. The CDR3 bases are TGTGCCAGCTCCCTAGGGGAGGCCGGGGAGCTGTTTTTT.

At least ten counts were recorded for this clonotype. The rearrangement joins TRBV7-9 to TRBJ1-2; 9 nucleotides agree with TRBD1. From germline, CDR1 is SEHNR and CDR2 FQNEAQ (reference sequence). The V segment lost 3 bases and the J segment 7 bases; nucleotides outside the gene matches: 9. This CDR3 comprises 15 residues. The CDR3 here is CASSFPYRGQGGYTF. The CDR3, as DNA: TGTGCCAGCAGCTTCCCGTACAGGGGGCAAGGTGGCTACACCTTC.

Many counts were recorded for this clonotype. The chain links TRBV12-5 to TRBJ1-1, with D unclear. Germline V CDR1 and CDR2: LGHNT, FRNRAP. CDR3 size: 12 residues. Between the trimmed V and J ends, which lost 2 bases and 4 bases, there was a span of 5 bases. CDR3 protein: CASGLSGTEAFF. For the CDR3, the DNA is TGTGCTAGTGGTTTGAGTGGCACTGAAGCTTTCTTT.

This sequence joins TRBV29-1 and TRBJ2-5, with a weak D call TRBD1 (5 bases). The CDR3 extends over 12 amino acids. The V and J ends lost 5 bases and 1 base respectively, with 8 bases between them. Germline lookup yields CDR1 SQVTM and CDR2 ANQGSEA. CDR3 loop: CSVLGAQETQYF. DNA for the CDR3: TGCAGCGTTCTTGGGGCCCAAGAGACCCAGTACTTC.

This clonotype has a count of ten or more. The chain is built from TRBV29-1 and TRBJ2-5; tentative D call: TRBD1 (6 bases). V gave up 5 bases and J gave up 8 bases, with 12 bases separating them. Looked up from germline, CDR1 is SQVTM and CDR2 is ANQGSEA. The CDR3 is 11 residues long. CDR3 coding DNA: TGCAGCGTTTCCCCAGGGGACACCCAGTACTTC. Translating it yields CSVSPGDTQYF.

This clonotype was seen repeatedly, ten times or more. As DNA, the CDR3 is TGCAGTGCTAGAGATGTAACTAGCGGGGGGTTCTACGAGCAGTACTTC. Protein sequence: CSARDVTSGGFYEQYF. The V and J genes are TRBV20-1 and TRBJ2-7, with 12 positions matching TRBD2. V shed 0 bases, J shed 3 bases, and the junction held 6 bases outside the gene matches. Germline values: CDR1 DFQATT, CDR2 SNEGSKA (reference sequence). The CDR3 runs 16 residues.

CDR3 region: CSAREGQSSTDTQYF. CDR3 sequence (DNA): TGCAGTGCTAGAGAAGGACAATCTAGCACAGATACGCAGTATTTT. The rearrangement links TRBV20-1 to TRBJ2-3, with a possible D match to TRBD1 (5 bases). Germline CDR1 DFQATT, CDR2 SNEGSKA (reference sequence). V was cut by 0 bases and J by 0 bases, with 10 bases left in between. CDR3 length: 15 amino acids.

This clonotype has a count of ten or more. The rearrangement joins TRBV20-1 to TRBJ2-1; no clear D gene. Trimming stripped 3 bases from V and 1 base from J, with 10 bases between. The CDR3 has 14 amino acids. CDR1 and CDR2 (germline): DFQATT, SNEGSKA (reference sequence). Here the CDR3 reads CSASSRFSYNEQFF. DNA of the CDR3: TGCAGTGCTAGTAGTCGGTTTTCCTACAATGAGCAGTTCTTC.

This clonotype has ten or more counts. The rearrangement links TRBV7-2 to TRBJ1-6; 8 bases align to TRBD1. This CDR3 region has 12 residues. The V gene end was trimmed by 2 bases and the J gene end by 19 bases; junction bases not matched to a gene: 7. Germline assignment: CDR1 SGHTA and CDR2 FQGNSA. CDR3 DNA: TGTGCCAGCAGCTTATGGCCGGGACAGGTGCACTTT. Its protein product is CASSLWPGQVHF.

This clonotype has a count of ten or more. The chain couples TRBV28 to TRBJ1-2; tentatively, D is TRBD1 (6 bases). This CDR3 is 14 amino acids long. The germline V and J ends were trimmed by 5 bases and 2 bases, with 12 bases remaining between them. Germline-derived CDR1 and CDR2 are MDHEN and SYDVKM. The DNA of the CDR3 is TGTGCCAGCAGTACTCCAACAGGGAACTATGGCTACACCTTC. Residues: CASSTPTGNYGYTF.

This clonotype has at least ten counts. The genes are TRBV11-2 and TRBJ1-3; the D is unclear. The CDR3 is made up of 15 amino acids. Trimming left V 0 bases short and J 0 bases short, with 6 bases between. Germline values: CDR1 SGHAT, CDR2 FQNNGV. CDR3 in DNA: TGTGCCAGCAGCTTAGAGGGAACCTCTGGAAACACCATATATTTT. Its protein product is CASSLEGTSGNTIYF.

The J gene is TRBJ1-4, the V gene TRBV2; D may be TRBD1 (6 bases). This CDR3 region has 15 residues. V shed 2 bases and J shed 8 bases, with 15 bases lying between them. CDR1 and CDR2 (germline): SNHLY, FYNNEI. Here the CDR3 reads CASSERGILGEKLFF. The CDR3 DNA is TGTGCCAGCAGTGAAAGGGGGATCCTGGGAGAAAAACTGTTTTTT.

This clonotype came up many times. J is TRBJ2-3 and V is TRBV2, with D tentatively TRBD2 (5 bases). Per the germline V gene, CDR1 is SNHLY and CDR2 is FYNNEI. The CDR3 extends over 12 amino acids. V lost 4 bases and J 4 bases, leaving 6 bases between the germline ends. This CDR3 reads CASSVGADTQYF. CDR3 sequence (DNA): TGTGCCAGCAGTGTGGGAGCAGATACGCAGTATTTT.

This clonotype appeared many times. This chain uses TRBV12-3 or TRBV12-4 with TRBJ2-2; 11 bases agree with TRBD2. The CDR3 covers 17 residues. V lost 9 bases to trimming and J lost 1 base; unmatched junction nucleotides: 10. This CDR3 reads CARPTSGVLQNTGELFF. The CDR3 DNA reads as TGTGCCAGGCCGACTAGCGGGGTTCTACAGAACACCGGGGAGCTGTTTTTT.

Ten or more counts support this clonotype. V is TRBV7-3 and J is TRBJ2-2; 12 bases line up with TRBD1. The germline V gene has CDR1 SGHTA and CDR2 FQGTGA. This CDR3 spans 18 amino acids. J gave up 5 bases and V 5 bases, and 12 bases lay outside the gene matches. CDR3 coding DNA: TGTGCCAGCAGCCCAGTGGGAAGGGACAGGGGGCGAACCGGGGAGCTGTTTTTT. It yields the protein CASSPVGRDRGRTGELFF.

Many counts were recorded for this clonotype. The rearrangement links TRBV3-1 to TRBJ1-4; 7 positions match TRBD1. The CDR3 spans 12 residues. The germline CDR1 and CDR2 sequences are LGHDT and YNNKEL (reference sequence). Unmatched junction bases numbered 1, after V lost 3 bases and J lost 9 bases. CDR3 residues: CASSQDRKKLFF. DNA for the CDR3: TGTGCCAGCAGCCAGGACAGGAAAAAACTGTTTTTT. Based on the CDR3 plus reference TRBV3-1 and TRBJ1-4, the full variable domain is DTAVSQTPKYLVTQMGNDKSIKCEQNLGHDTMYWYKQDSKKFLKIMFSYNNKELIINETVPNRFSPKSPDKAHLNLHINSLELGDSAVYFCASSQDRKKLFFGSGTQLSVL.

The sample holds many counts of this clonotype. The chain uses TRBV20-1 and TRBJ1-5, with a tentative D call TRBD1 (5 bases). The CDR3 has 15 amino acids. The V and J ends lost 6 bases and 2 bases respectively, with 17 bases between them. The germline CDR1 and CDR2 sequences are DFQATT and SNEGSKA (reference sequence). CDR3 protein: CSARSPMGGNQPQHF. CDR3 in DNA: TGCAGTGCCCGCTCCCCGATGGGGGGCAATCAGCCCCAGCATTTT.

This sequence joins TRBV20-1 and TRBJ2-5; 7 nucleotides align to TRBD1. The J segment lost 2 bases and the V segment lost 6 bases, leaving 9 bases of the junction unmatched. This CDR3 contains 14 residues. Germline V lookup: CDR1 DFQATT, CDR2 SNEGSKA (reference sequence). CDR3: CSAQGQYYQETQYF. The CDR3 coding sequence is TGCAGTGCCCAGGGACAGTATTATCAAGAGACCCAGTACTTC.

The chain joins TRBV29-1 to TRBJ2-1, with D unclear. Trimming stripped 4 bases from V and 4 bases from J, with 8 bases between. The germline V gene encodes CDR1 SQVTM and CDR2 ANQGSEA. The CDR3 sequence is 12 residues long. The CDR3 region is CSVGQTYNEQFF. The CDR3 DNA follows: TGCAGCGTTGGGCAAACATACAATGAGCAGTTCTTC.

This clonotype was seen many times. This chain uses TRBV6-2 or TRBV6-3 with TRBJ1-5, with 7 bases aligning to TRBD1. This CDR3 has 16 amino acids. Germline CDR1 is MNHEY and CDR2 is SVGEGT. V shed 6 bases, J shed 0 bases, and the junction held 8 bases outside the gene matches. The CDR3 region is CASSRDRPYSNQPQHF. The DNA of the CDR3 is TGTGCCAGCAGCCGGGACAGACCCTATAGCAATCAGCCCCAGCATTTT.